The sequence of this TCR beta chain was determined in a study of cytomegalovirus exposure and HLA in healthy donors (dated by TCRdb to between 2016 and 2019). Regarding the complete study: According to an earlier analysis of around 600 of the donors, about 179 million T cells yielded roughly 100 million unique TCR beta sequences and 276 Gb of sequence data. An early release that covered about 640 HLA-typed donors contained 250 to 350 gigabases of sequencing data and tens of millions of unique TCR sequences. The genetic ancestry cluster associated with self-reported Caucasian donors included 65% to 90% of the 350 to 500 genotyped donors. The aim of the study was to test whether cataloging public T cell receptors could identify signatures of past pathogen exposure. The T cell repertoires of under 750 subjects were profiled by immunosequencing and related to cytomegalovirus serostatus. Besides the first cohort of under 700 subjects, a separate validation cohort made up of 120 different subjects was used. The study combined high-throughput TCR immunosequencing, statistical association of individual TCRs with disease status, and machine learning to predict cytomegalovirus infection status. To study patterns of TCR occurrence, a later analysis re-analyzed previously published TCR beta repertoires from under 750 donors and added high-resolution HLA genotyping. In the later analysis, no new phenotypic data were used to find candidate immune exposures; instead, reliance was placed on TCR beta sequences and their occurrence across donors. In an earlier analysis of 587 of the donors, high-throughput TCR beta sequencing was used to judge whether each TCR beta V gene segment behaved as functional or pseudogenic. Donor age, sex, ethnicity and CMV serostatus were compiled together with the repertoire data. A later genetic analysis used genome-wide SNP genotypes for about three fifths of the 666 donors, treating that subset as a discovery cohort. Every discovery cohort repertoire had been produced on one sequencing platform. Both class I and class II loci were covered by HLA typing, at four-digit resolution. The number of typed donors differed by locus: about 620-640 for A, B, C, DRB1 and DQB1; 500 to 550 for DQA1; 600 to 610 for DPA1; and around 490 for DPB1. A few DR-DQ haplotypes were handled as single units for association and clustering because linkage in the cohort was strong. On average, about 200,000 unique TCR beta nucleotide sequences were sequenced per donor among a few hundred genotyped donors of the cohort, with about 19% of those sequences being non-productive.

In total, 600 or so healthy bone marrow donors made up the cohort. Cohort members were all nominally healthy when sampled, although unrecorded immune exposures were likely present. The donor tested CMV seropositive, placing the donor among the 289 seropositive members of the cohort. Every donor gave a peripheral blood sample, and the peripheral blood mononuclear cells from that sample were used for TCR beta sequencing. The Qiagen DNeasy Blood Extraction Kit was used to extract genomic DNA from the blood cell samples. General conclusions and limits of the study: The sequencing pipeline was judged likely to have produced a cluster of highly shared sequence variants as a technical artifact. Immune exposure information for the cohort was limited to CMV serostatus. In a later analysis, TCR association rates were found to vary across HLA loci, with the most associated TCRs seen for DRB1 alleles and the fewest for HLA-C alleles. A later genetic analysis reported fewer N-insertions in productive TCRs among donors in an Asian-associated ancestry cluster than the roughly 700-donor mean. While some public TCRs were present in many individuals, most TCR sequences turned up only very rarely across donors. In a later genetic analysis, a missense DCLRE1C variant was associated with V-gene and J-gene trimming of TCR beta chains, and the association was replicated in an independent cohort. At a false discovery rate of 0.05, a later analysis linked 16,951 TCR beta sequences to specific HLA alleles. Because counts were too low, about 18 rarely observed V segments, including chromosome 9 orphons, were left out of the earlier analysis of 587 of the donors. A later analysis found that most CMV-associated TCR beta chains appeared HLA-restricted, with HLA associations seemingly driven largely by CMV exposure. Roughly uniform sequencing depth across donors was assumed in presence/absence analyses, although this assumption may not hold. The classifier was reported to diagnose cytomegalovirus status with high specificity and sensitivity in both the original and validation cohorts. The authors suggested that the approach could potentially be extended to other disease states and immunological phenotypes. Only TCR beta chains were sequenced in this cohort, and the absence of alpha or paired-chain data limited detectable features. Because the 87-base-pair reads could not distinguish some IMGT-functional V segments, including TRBV6-2 and TRBV6-3, those segments were excluded. Several of the top co-occurrence clusters appeared to be linked to parvovirus B19, influenza, CMV and Epstein-Barr virus, according to a later analysis. A further reported finding was that TCR beta sequences accurately predicted the HLA-A and HLA-B alleles for most subjects in the first cohort. Because some donors lacked HLA typing at each locus, the association tests relied only on the typed subset. In vitro tests confirmed that a few of the cytomegalovirus-associated TCR beta chains recognize cytomegalovirus antigens. An earlier analysis of approximately 530 of the donors showed that most TCR beta V segments appeared in productive rearrangements either about 87% or about 30% of the time, which broadly matched IMGT annotations. In a later analysis, HLA-associated TCR beta chains were found to be more clonally expanded and to have lower generation probabilities than equally common non-associated chains. When HLA alleles, especially DR and DQ, strongly co-occurred, TCR associations were difficult to assign to individual alleles. In the study, about 150 TCR beta chains were listed as associated with cytomegalovirus. Correlated functional status among segregating V segments might be attributable to linkage disequilibrium, but an unknown experimental factor could not be ruled out.

A word on this clone: The clone's antigen remains unknown. Base quality data are lacking; no much larger clone is found one base away.

The CDR3 contains 13 residues, cysteine and phenylalanine counted. Just the 39-base CDR3 DNA is kept, in frame starting at base 1. The germline V gene supplies CDR1 MNHNS and CDR2 SASEGT. Between the V and J ends, shortened by 3 bases and 6 bases respectively, the junction contains 9 bases. Library preparation was by the immunoSEQ multiplex PCR assay. The multiplex PCR relied on a mix of 60 forward primers for TCR Vbeta segments and 13 reverse primers for TCR Jbeta segments. The CDR3 region of rearranged TCR beta genes was amplified from genomic DNA by a multiplex PCR assay. Amplified TCR beta libraries were sequenced as 87-base-pair reads on the Illumina HiSeq System. As for the original processing: A later analysis counted around 72 million unique TCR beta chains across the 640 or so repertoires, and 10 million to 12 million of these chains were shared by at least two donors. Raw reads were error-corrected and collapsed into unique sequences by a nearest-neighbor algorithm in which closely related sequences were merged to remove PCR and sequencing errors. Alignment of CDR3 sequences to IMGT reference sequences was used to assign V, D and J gene segments. For a sequence to be retained, at least a six-nucleotide match to both a V gene segment and a J gene segment was required. A rearrangement was called productive if the CDR3 had no stop codons and remained in frame with V and J, and every other rearrangement was called non-productive. Following IMGT convention, CDR3 was defined as the stretch from the second conserved V-encoded cysteine up to the conserved J-encoded phenylalanine. In an earlier analysis of more than 550 of the donors, sequences lacking an unambiguous match to a single V gene segment were excluded. In an earlier analysis of several hundred of the donors, V segments were called functional above 56.7% productive rearrangements and were called segregating when the between-donor standard deviation exceeded 5%. A statistical classification framework was built for diagnosing cytomegalovirus status from the catalog of TCR beta chain sequences. V and J gene assignment, in a later analysis, came from comparing TCR nucleotide sequences with IMGT/GENE-DB human TR gene sequences. A later analysis assigned CDR3 sequences and most-parsimonious VDJ recombination scenarios with the TCRdist pipeline. In a later analysis, each TCR beta chain was defined by its CDR3 amino acid sequence together with its V-gene family, and reads lacking a unique V-gene family were excluded. In a later analysis, 500 to 700 highly shared, low-generation-probability nucleotide sequences were removed to address suspected cross-contamination and a sequencing artifact. In a later analysis, a clonal expansion index for each public chain was calculated from normalized within-repertoire ranks of inferred template counts. In a later analysis, generation probabilities were computed using a VDJ recombination model fitted to out-of-frame rearrangements, and the results were checked against IGoR. In a later analysis, TCR-TCR, TCR-HLA and TCR-CMV co-occurrence was scored with hypergeometric tests, and a repertoire-size bias correction was applied to TCR pairs. A later analysis estimated false discovery rates by permuting HLA or CMV assignments 20 times. In a later analysis, co-occurring TCRs were grouped with DBSCAN, and TCRdist sequence similarity was added when clustering was performed within HLA-allele-positive subsets. Co-occurrence clustering excluded repertoires with fewer than 30,000 or more than 120,000 public chains, plus five with anomalous nucleotide sharing. Drawn from immuneACCESS, this table holds only the in-frame rearrangements with V and J called that TCRdb kept. Clones are partly lost; checked studies trace under half to an unresolved V gene and leave the rest unexplained. V and J calls and clone size are as listed in that table; D and trimming were resolved from the DNA. This sample lists about 150,000 clones; 70% were detected once. The top ten hold roughly 2% of the sample.

The source is a woman in her sixties in good health and CMV-seropositive. The chain joins TRBV6-1 to TRBJ2-1, with no confidently assigned D gene. The sequencing input was PBMCs. CDR3 region: CASSDNSPNEQFF. The sequence in DNA is TGTGCCAGCAGTGATAACAGCCCCAATGAGCAGTTCTTC.